One sample yielded the 20 T cell receptor beta chains listed below, sequenced in a study of cytomegalovirus exposure and HLA in healthy donors. Clones were sequenced by immunoSEQ multiplex PCR, and TCRdb holds only the in-frame ones, with some missing. The sample carries around 220,000 clones, approximately 88% recorded once. The specimen sequenced was PBMCs. Receptors were obtained from a woman in her twenties or thirties in good health and CMV-seropositive.

The J gene is TRBJ2-2, the V gene TRBV30; TRBD1 is a possible D gene (5 bases). V shed 6 bases and J shed 4 bases, with 12 bases lying between them. Germline CDR1 is GTSNPN and CDR2 is SVGIG (reference sequence). The CDR3 totals 13 residues. The chain's CDR3 is CACAGQGTGELFF. The CDR3 DNA follows: TGTGCCTGTGCCGGGCAGGGCACCGGGGAGCTGTTTTTT. The variable domain in full, completed from reference TRBV30 and TRBJ2-2, reads SQTIHQWPATLVQPVGSPLSLECTVEGTSNPNLYWYRQAAGRGLQLLFYSVGIGQISSEVPQNLSASRPQDRQFILSSKKLLLSDSGFYLCACAGQGTGELFFGEGSRLTVL.

The rearrangement uses TRBV19 and TRBJ2-1, with a weak D call TRBD2 (5 bases). The germline CDR1 and CDR2 sequences are LNHDA and SQIVND (reference sequence). This CDR3 is 15 amino acids long. Trimming cost V 5 bases and J 12 bases, with 23 bases left between them. This CDR3 reads CASSYGRRPPRGQFF. CDR3 bases: TGTGCCAGTAGTTACGGACGGAGGCCTCCTCGCGGGCAGTTCTTC.

V and J are TRBV28 and TRBJ1-5, with D tentatively TRBD1 (5 bases). The CDR3 covers 16 residues. The V gene lost 1 base and the J gene lost 2 bases, with 12 bases spanning the gap. Germline lookup yields CDR1 MDHEN and CDR2 SYDVKM. The CDR3 DNA sequence: TGTGCCAGCAGTTTATCGGGGATGGGGGGCAATCAGCCCCAGCATTTT. It specifies CASSLSGMGGNQPQHF.

This chain joins TRBV29-1 and TRBJ1-1, with D perhaps TRBD1 (5 bases). CDR3 size: 13 residues. Between the trimmed V and J ends, which lost 5 bases and 1 base, there was a span of 11 bases. Per germline, CDR1 SQVTM and CDR2 ANQGSEA. The CDR3 protein is CSVSGVTNTEAFF. CDR3 nucleotides: TGCAGCGTTTCGGGGGTTACGAACACTGAAGCTTTCTTT.

This clone has at least ten counts. Distinct nucleotide sequences in the sample also encode this CDR3. This chain joins TRBV6-1 and TRBJ2-4; TRBD1 aligns across 7 bases. Germline CDR1 is MNHNS and CDR2 is SASEGT. This CDR3 has 13 amino acids. V lost 3 bases, J lost 4 bases, and 0 bases stayed unmatched. The CDR3 protein is CASSEDRKNIQYF. CDR3 in DNA: TGTGCCAGCAGTGAGGACAGGAAAAACATTCAGTACTTC.

This clone was counted a single time. V is TRBV30 and J is TRBJ2-7; 14 nucleotides agree with TRBD2. The CDR3 runs 17 residues. From germline, CDR1 is GTSNPN and CDR2 SVGIG (reference sequence). The ends lost 1 base at V and 2 bases at J; junction bases unmatched: 7. CDR3 amino acids: CAWSGGTSGSHPYEQYF. Written as DNA, the CDR3 is TGTGCCTGGAGTGGAGGGACTAGCGGGAGCCACCCCTACGAGCAGTACTTC.

The chain employs TRBV7-2 and TRBJ2-7; 9 bases match TRBD2. Germline V gene lookup returns CDR1 SGHTA and CDR2 FQGNSA. Unmatched junction bases numbered 8, after V lost 5 bases and J lost 3 bases. The CDR3 runs 15 residues. The CDR3 nucleotides are TGTGCCAGCAGCCCAAATAGCGGGAGAGGCTACGAGCAGTACTTC. Its protein product is CASSPNSGRGYEQYF. Supplemented by reference TRBV7-2 and TRBJ2-7, the full variable domain reads GAGVSQSPSNKVTEKGKDVELRCDPISGHTALYWYRQSLGQGLEFLIYFQGNSAPDKSGLPSDRFSAERTGGSVSTLTIQRTQQEDSAVYLCASSPNSGRGYEQYFGPGTRLTVT.

The chain combines TRBV2 with TRBJ1-1; no clear D gene. Trimming shortened V by 5 bases and J by 4 bases, and 8 bases separated the two germline ends. This CDR3 region has 12 residues. The germline V gene has CDR1 SNHLY and CDR2 FYNNEI. CDR3 loop: CASSSQFTEAFF. The CDR3 DNA sequence: TGTGCCAGCAGTTCACAGTTCACTGAAGCTTTCTTT.

The chain carries TRBV5-6 and TRBJ1-5; D ambiguous. There are 15 residues in the CDR3. V lost 4 bases to trimming and J lost 1 base, with 12 bases between them. CDR1 is SGHDT, CDR2 YYEEEE, per germline. The CDR3 here is CASSVGRKSNQPQHF. The CDR3 bases are TGTGCCAGCAGCGTGGGCAGGAAGAGCAATCAGCCCCAGCATTTT.

In nucleotides, the CDR3 is TGCGCCAGCAGTGATTCGGGAGGGGGGCCTTACACCATATATTTT. Amino acids: CASSDSGGGPYTIYF. The chain employs TRBV10-1 and TRBJ1-3; D perhaps matches TRBD1 (6 bases). The length of the CDR3 is 15 residues. V shed 3 bases and J shed 8 bases, with 17 bases lying between them. In germline, CDR1 is WNHNN, CDR2 SYGVQD (reference sequence).

The chain uses TRBV6-5 and TRBJ2-7; D not certain. V was clipped by 8 bases and J by 6 bases, with 14 bases between them. This CDR3 comprises 12 residues. Germline V gives CDR1 MNHEY, CDR2 SVGAGI. The CDR3: CASATLVSEQYF. CDR3 in DNA: TGTGCCAGCGCGACCCTTGTGAGCGAGCAGTACTTC.

Turning to this clone: The junction and the germline gene differ at one end; a read error may be behind it. V is TRBV5-1 and J is TRBJ2-7; the match to TRBD1 covers 8 bases. The CDR3 is made up of 14 amino acids. Germline CDR1 and CDR2: SGHRS and YFSETQ. CDR3 in amino acids: CASRLGQETYEQYF. CDR3 bases: TGCGCCAGCAGGTTGGGACAGGAAACCTACGAGCAGTACTTC.

This chain connects TRBV28 to TRBJ1-2; D not resolved. The germline V and J ends were trimmed by 8 bases and 8 bases, with 9 bases remaining between them. The germline CDR1 and CDR2 sequences are MDHEN and SYDVKM. The CDR3 totals 10 residues. The CDR3 DNA is TGTGCCAGCGGACGGTTCGGCTACACCTTC. Translating it yields CASGRFGYTF.

The chain has TRBV27 and TRBJ1-1; D call uncertain. The germline gives CDR1 MNHEY, CDR2 SMNVEV (reference sequence). The CDR3 runs to 15 residues. Trimming removed 5 bases at V and 3 bases at J, with 16 bases between. The CDR3 nucleotides read TGTGCCAGCAGTCCCCTTTTCCGGACCGACACTGAAGCTTTCTTT. Encoded protein: CASSPLFRTDTEAFF.

The genes are TRBV15 and TRBJ1-3; maybe TRBD1 (6 bases). This CDR3 is built from 18 residues. Trimming cost V 0 bases and J 0 bases, with 15 bases left between them. CDR1 LNHNV and CDR2 YYDKDF come from the germline V gene (reference sequence). CDR3: CATSRDMSGASSGNTIYF. The CDR3 bases are TGTGCCACCAGCAGAGATATGTCAGGGGCGAGCTCTGGAAACACCATATATTTT.

The chain joins TRBV27 to TRBJ1-1, with D perhaps TRBD1 (5 bases). Trimming removed 4 bases at V and 5 bases at J, with 14 bases between. Germline lookup yields CDR1 MNHEY and CDR2 SMNVEV (reference sequence). The CDR3 sequence is 14 residues long. CDR3 residues: CASSSPGGGTEAFF. CDR3 in DNA: TGTGCCAGCAGTTCTCCCGGGGGGGGGACTGAAGCTTTCTTT.

The chain links TRBV12-5 to TRBJ1-2; D possibly corresponds to TRBD1 (6 bases). The CDR3 spans 17 residues. In germline, CDR1 is LGHNT, CDR2 FRNRAP. Trimming shortened V by 1 base and J by 4 bases, and 19 bases separated the two germline ends. DNA for the CDR3: TGTGCTAGTGGTTTGGGTCCTACCCCCCTGACAGGCTATGGCTACACCTTC. As protein: CASGLGPTPLTGYGYTF.

The rearrangement joins TRBV27 to TRBJ1-1, with D perhaps TRBD1 (5 bases). V was clipped by 2 bases and J by 1 base, with 23 bases between them. The CDR3 consists of 19 residues. CDR1 and CDR2 (germline): MNHEY, SMNVEV (reference sequence). The CDR3 nucleotides are TGTGCCAGCAGTTTACATTCAGACGGGAGAAAGGGGAAGAACACTGAAGCTTTCTTT. Amino acid sequence: CASSLHSDGRKGKNTEAFF.

This clone has just a few counts. The V gene is TRBV6-5, the J gene TRBJ1-3; D not resolved. The CDR3 is 16 amino acids. V was trimmed by 0 bases and J by 0 bases, leaving 9 bases between them. The germline V gene has CDR1 MNHEY and CDR2 SVGAGI. The CDR3 nucleotides are TGTGCCAGCAGTTACTCGAGGTCAGGCTCTGGAAACACCATATATTTT. It is translated as CASSYSRSGSGNTIYF.

CDR3 residues: CASTRRVAVNYGYTF. The CDR3 region has the DNA TGTGCCAGCACCCGAAGGGTGGCCGTCAACTATGGCTACACCTTC. The gene calls are TRBV6-1 and TRBJ1-2; D remains unclear. V lost 7 bases and J 2 bases, leaving 17 bases between the germline ends. The CDR3 is made up of 15 amino acids. Germline CDR1 MNHNS, CDR2 SASEGT.